Presented here are 3 T cell receptor beta chains from one specimen sequenced in a study of T cells after somatic rescue of genetic block. The method was immunoSEQ multiplex PCR; TCRdb's version includes in-frame clones alone and lacks a portion of them. The table has 80,000 to 100,000 clones, 85% to 90% seen once. The specimen was peripheral blood mononuclear cells (PBMCs). The receptors originated from a woman under 30.

The chain links TRBV6-5 to TRBJ2-3, with a tentative D call TRBD2 (6 bases). In germline, CDR1 is MNHEY, CDR2 SVGAGI. The CDR3 sequence is 15 residues long. Trimming cost V 9 bases and J 6 bases, with 22 bases left between them. The CDR3 here is CASGGGPANRDTQYF. CDR3 coding DNA: TGTGCCAGTGGCGGAGGGCCAGCAAACAGGGATACGCAGTATTTT.

The chain couples TRBV7-2 to TRBJ1-5; TRBD1 is a possible D gene (5 bases). V lost 3 bases and J 5 bases, leaving 8 bases between the germline ends. Germline loops: CDR1 SGHTA, CDR2 FQGNSA. This CDR3 region has 13 residues. DNA of the CDR3: TGTGCCAGCAGCTTTGGGGCTTATCAGCCCCAGCATTTT. Protein: CASSFGAYQPQHF.

The genes are TRBV6-1 and TRBJ2-7; possible D gene TRBD1, 8 bases. V was trimmed by 5 bases and J by 1 base, leaving 15 bases between them. Germline CDR1 is MNHNS and CDR2 is SASEGT. This CDR3 is 15 amino acids long. CDR3 loop: CASSRGGTGSYEQYF. The CDR3 DNA reads as TGTGCCAGCAGTAGGGGGGGGACAGGTTCCTACGAGCAGTACTTC.